These 31 T cell receptor beta chains originate from one sample sequenced in a study of patients and donors after allogeneic stem cell transplantation. Via MiXCR, TCRdb re-called the RT-PCR reads, giving one row per CDR3 protein. The sample yields some 40,000 distinct CDR3 sequences, roughly 30% seen once. Sequencing was done on a sample of blood, either unsorted or a sorted T cell fraction (not recorded which). Every receptor here comes from a human donor who was either an allogeneic HSCT recipient or a stem cell or donor lymphocyte infusion donor (not recorded which). It is not recorded whose cells these are; they may come from a transplant donor.

The rearrangement uses TRBV20-1 and TRBJ2-2; the match to TRBD1 covers 9 bases. V lost 3 bases, J lost 1 base, and 9 bases stayed unmatched. The CDR3 is 17 amino acids. Per germline, CDR1 DFQATT and CDR2 SNEGSKA (reference sequence). This chain's CDR3 is CSARAPDRGVNTGELFF. The CDR3 region has the DNA TGCAGTGCTAGGGCCCCGGACAGGGGTGTGAACACCGGGGAGCTGTTTTTT.

The chain carries TRBV5-1 and TRBJ1-1, with D possibly matching TRBD1 (6 bases). The CDR3 has 14 residues. Germline V gives CDR1 SGHRS, CDR2 YFSETQ. V dropped 2 bases and J dropped 4 bases, with 12 bases sitting between them. CDR3: CASSFMTGPTEAFF. The CDR3 DNA is TGCGCCAGCAGCTTCATGACAGGACCCACTGAAGCTTTCTTT.

The chain couples TRBV10-3 to TRBJ1-6; D unclear. This CDR3 has 16 residues. Germline values: CDR1 ENHRY, CDR2 SYGVKD. V was pared by 7 bases and J by 14 bases, with 27 bases between. The CDR3 loop is CAITRKTVDPRSALHF. The CDR3 nucleotides read TGTGCCATCACCCGAAAAACAGTCGACCCCCGATCAGCCCTCCACTTT.

This sequence joins TRBV20-1 and TRBJ1-5; TRBD1 matches at 8 bases. V shed 0 bases, J shed 6 bases, and the junction held 7 bases outside the gene matches. Germline assignment: CDR1 DFQATT and CDR2 SNEGSKA (reference sequence). The CDR3 is 15 amino acids. CDR3 region: CSARDLGQGAQPQHF. The DNA for the CDR3 is TGCAGTGCTAGAGATTTAGGACAGGGTGCTCAGCCCCAGCATTTT.

In its sample, this clonotype was seen a few times. The V gene is TRBV4-2, the J gene TRBJ1-4, with TRBD1 as a possible D gene (5 bases). This CDR3 region has 17 residues. The germline CDR1 and CDR2 sequences are LGHNA and YNFKEQ. Trimming cost V 0 bases and J 6 bases, with 17 bases left between them. Here the CDR3 DNA reads TGTGCCAGCAGCCAAGATAAGGGACCGGGAACCGATGAAAAACTGTTTTTT. It is translated as CASSQDKGPGTDEKLFF.

This clonotype was picked up a small number of times. V and J are TRBV14 and TRBJ1-6; 9 positions agree with TRBD1. The germline V gene encodes CDR1 SGHDN and CDR2 FVKESK. V lost 1 base and J lost 7; bases outside the gene matches: 20. CDR3 length: 21 residues. The CDR3: CASSQGLLGSQGQGKNSPLHF. The CDR3 coding sequence is TGTGCCAGCAGCCAAGGTCTTCTCGGGAGCCAAGGACAGGGGAAAAATTCACCCCTCCACTTT.

This clonotype was seen a few times. V gene TRBV18 combines with J gene TRBJ1-1, with 9 nucleotides matching TRBD1. The germline V gene has CDR1 KGHSH and CDR2 LQKENI. CDR3 length: 16 amino acids. Germline trimming cut 3 bases from V and 2 bases from J; bases unmatched to any gene: 7. The CDR3 here is CASSPGTGRRNTEAFF. CDR3 coding DNA: TGTGCCAGCTCACCGGGGACAGGGAGAAGAAACACTGAAGCTTTCTTT.

This rearrangement joins TRBV29-1 to TRBJ1-2; no clear D. Germline values: CDR1 SQVTM, CDR2 ANQGSEA. The CDR3 is made up of 17 amino acids. Between the trimmed V and J ends, which lost 1 base and 5 bases, there was a span of 23 bases. CDR3 bases: TGCAGCGTTGAAGGGAGGCGGAGGGAAGATCTTAAATATGGCTACACCTTC. It encodes CSVEGRRREDLKYGYTF.

This rearrangement joins TRBV12-3 or TRBV12-4 to TRBJ1-3; D perhaps matches TRBD1 (6 bases). The V gene lost 3 bases and the J gene lost 0 bases, with 9 bases spanning the gap. This CDR3 has 15 amino acids. The CDR3 DNA is TGTGCCAGCAGTTTCCGACAGGACTCTGGAAACACCATATATTTT. This encodes CASSFRQDSGNTIYF.

The V and J genes are TRBV7-2 and TRBJ2-5, with D hard to call. Trimming left V 7 bases short and J 3 bases short, with 21 bases between. In germline, CDR1 is SGHTA, CDR2 FQGNSA. The CDR3 runs 16 residues. This CDR3 reads CASKGGHGRKEETQYF. The CDR3 DNA reads TGTGCCAGCAAGGGCGGCCATGGACGGAAAGAAGAGACCCAGTACTTC.

The CDR3 DNA follows: TGCAGTGCTAGCGCGAACACCGGGGAGCTGTTTTTT. Its protein product is CSASANTGELFF. This rearrangement joins TRBV20-1 to TRBJ2-2; no clear D gene. The germline V and J ends were trimmed by 3 bases and 0 bases, with 2 bases remaining between them. The CDR3 runs to 12 residues. Germline V gene lookup returns CDR1 DFQATT and CDR2 SNEGSKA (reference sequence).

The CDR3 protein is CASSYGQQSSRRETQYF. In DNA, the CDR3 is TGTGCCAGCAGTTACGGGCAGCAATCCTCTCGGCGAGAGACCCAGTACTTC. V is TRBV6-2 or TRBV6-3 and J is TRBJ2-5; D remains unclear. This CDR3 spans 17 amino acids. Trimming left V 2 bases short and J 4 bases short, with 20 bases between. Germline V gene data show CDR1 as MNHEY and CDR2 as SVGEGT.

The chain is built from TRBV29-1 and TRBJ2-1; D not certain. Germline V CDR1 and CDR2: SQVTM, ANQGSEA. This CDR3 comprises 13 residues. V was pared by 3 bases and J by 4 bases, with 10 bases between. In nucleotides, the CDR3 is TGCAGCGTTGACAGGAAGTCTTACAATGAGCAGTTCTTC. Translating gives CSVDRKSYNEQFF.

This clonotype was seen only a few times. The J gene is TRBJ2-4, the V gene TRBV6-2 or TRBV6-3; TRBD2 agrees at 16 bases. Germline CDR1 and CDR2: MNHEY and SVGEGT. J lost 7 bases, V lost 5 bases, and 11 bases had no gene match. CDR3 length equals 18 residues. As DNA, the CDR3 is TGTGCCAGCAGTAAGGGACTAGCGGGAGGGAATAGAAGGAACATTCAGTACTTC. Its translation is CASSKGLAGGNRRNIQYF.

This clonotype was detected many times. This rearrangement joins TRBV15 to TRBJ1-1; D remains ambiguous. This CDR3 is built from 15 residues. V was cut by 1 base and J by 3 bases, with 12 bases left in between. The germline gives CDR1 LNHNV, CDR2 YYDKDF (reference sequence). CDR3 bases: TGTGCCACCAGCAGAGTGACCCCGAGGCACACTGAAGCTTTCTTT. Translating it yields CATSRVTPRHTEAFF.

The table lists this clonotype with a few counts. The chain joins TRBV20-1 to TRBJ2-1, with D possibly matching TRBD2 (5 bases). The CDR3 contains 11 residues. Per the germline V gene, CDR1 is DFQATT and CDR2 is SNEGSKA (reference sequence). V was shortened by 5 bases and J by 6 bases, with 8 bases between the two germline ends. The CDR3 spells CSAPRGNEQFF. For the CDR3, the DNA is TGCAGTGCTCCACGGGGCAATGAGCAGTTCTTC.

The chain couples TRBV5-1 to TRBJ2-2; unclear D gene. V was clipped by 3 bases and J by 2 bases, with 2 bases between them. Germline assignment: CDR1 SGHRS and CDR2 YFSETQ. The CDR3 sequence is 12 residues long. CDR3 sequence: CASSYNTGELFF. The CDR3 DNA reads TGCGCCAGCAGCTATAACACCGGGGAGCTGTTTTTT.

This clonotype was seen more than once but under ten times. The V and J genes are TRBV15 and TRBJ1-1, with 12 bases matching TRBD1. The CDR3 covers 13 residues. The J segment lost 6 bases and the V segment lost 8 bases, leaving 4 bases of the junction unmatched. CDR1 LNHNV and CDR2 YYDKDF come from the germline V gene (reference sequence). CDR3 DNA: TGTGCCACCGGAGGGACAGGGGGCCCTGAAGCTTTCTTT. Translation gives CATGGTGGPEAFF.

This clonotype was observed at least ten times. The chain couples TRBV7-2 to TRBJ1-5; 7 bases fit TRBD1. Germline V gives CDR1 SGHTA, CDR2 FQGNSA. This CDR3 has 16 residues. V dropped 5 bases and J dropped 2; count of bases not matched to a gene: 9. CDR3 in DNA: TGTGCCAGCAGCCGTATAAGGGACAGCCGCAATCAGCCCCAGCATTTT. Its translation is CASSRIRDSRNQPQHF.

The CDR3 protein is CASTNQGAKNIQYF. CDR3 DNA sequence: TGTGCCAGCACCAACCAGGGAGCCAAAAACATTCAGTACTTC. The chain employs TRBV12-3 or TRBV12-4 and TRBJ2-4, with D perhaps matching TRBD1 (5 bases). Trimming removed 7 bases from V and 0 bases from J, with 10 bases in between. The CDR3 sequence is 14 residues long.

This clonotype has just a few counts. CDR3 sequence (DNA): TGCAGCGTTGTCAGGGGCCCAGGTACTAACTATGGCTACACCTTC. Amino acids: CSVVRGPGTNYGYTF. This rearrangement joins TRBV29-1 to TRBJ1-2, with a tentative D call TRBD1 (6 bases). The CDR3 runs 15 residues. Deletions cut 4 bases from V and 0 bases from J, with 15 bases between. Germline CDR1 is SQVTM and CDR2 is ANQGSEA.

The CDR3 here is CASSGEGTSNYGYTF. CDR3 nucleotide sequence: TGCGCCAGCAGCGGGGAGGGGACCTCTAACTATGGCTACACCTTC. The rearrangement joins TRBV5-1 to TRBJ1-2; D is possibly TRBD1 (5 bases). Trimming stripped 4 bases from V and 0 bases from J, with 13 bases between. CDR1 is SGHRS and CDR2 is YFSETQ in the germline V gene. There are 15 residues in the CDR3.

Many counts were recorded for this clonotype. The chain uses TRBV28 and TRBJ1-6, with D possibly TRBD1 on 5 matching bases. This CDR3 contains 16 residues. Trimming left V 2 bases short and J 7 bases short, with 15 bases between. CDR1 and CDR2 (germline): MDHEN, SYDVKM. CDR3 DNA: TGTGCCAGCAGTTTACTCAGGGTACGGGGGAATTCACCCCTCCACTTT. Residues: CASSLLRVRGNSPLHF.

This clonotype was recorded at least ten times. CDR3 bases: TGCAGTGCTAGAGATGTGGACAGGGCAACCTATGGCTACACCTTC. Translating gives CSARDVDRATYGYTF. The rearrangement links TRBV20-1 to TRBJ1-2; 8 positions match TRBD1. The V segment lost 0 bases and the J segment 4 bases; nucleotides outside the gene matches: 7. The CDR3 loop spans 15 amino acids. Per the germline V gene, CDR1 is DFQATT and CDR2 is SNEGSKA (reference sequence).

This clonotype was counted only a few times. The rearrangement uses TRBV10-3 and TRBJ1-1; tentatively, D is TRBD1 (5 bases). CDR3 length: 13 amino acids. CDR1 and CDR2 (germline): ENHRY, SYGVKD. The DNA of the CDR3 is TGTGGTACTACCAGGGCCCGGAACACTGAAGCTTTCTTT. This sequence encodes CGTTRARNTEAFF.

This rearrangement joins TRBV12-3 or TRBV12-4 to TRBJ1-1; D ambiguous. The CDR3 consists of 11 residues. Trimming shortened V by 2 bases and J by 5 bases, and 3 bases separated the two germline ends. CDR3 sequence: CASSLYTEAFF. Written as DNA, the CDR3 is TGTGCCAGCAGTTTATATACTGAAGCTTTCTTT.

This chain connects TRBV27 to TRBJ1-6; D remains unclear. The germline V gene has CDR1 MNHEY and CDR2 SMNVEV (reference sequence). The CDR3 covers 14 residues. Trimming took 3 bases from V and 7 from J, leaving 10 bases between them. The CDR3 spells CASSFRHSNSPLHF. As DNA, the CDR3 is TGTGCCAGCAGTTTCCGGCACAGCAATTCACCCCTCCACTTT.

The chain employs TRBV10-3 and TRBJ1-2, with D uncertain. Germline CDR1 ENHRY, CDR2 SYGVKD. This CDR3 comprises 16 residues. Trimming pared 3 bases from V and 4 bases from J, leaving 18 bases between. The CDR3 reads CAISEGGSAFLYGYTF. The DNA of the CDR3 is TGTGCCATCAGTGAAGGTGGCAGCGCCTTCCTCTATGGCTACACCTTC.

In its sample, this clonotype was seen a few times. V and J are TRBV3-1 and TRBJ2-7, with TRBD1 matching 8 bases. Looked up from germline, CDR1 is LGHDT and CDR2 is YNNKEL (reference sequence). CDR3 length: 15 amino acids. The V gene end was trimmed by 3 bases and the J gene end by 3 bases; junction bases not matched to a gene: 7. CDR3 nucleotides: TGTGCCAGCAGCCAGAACAGGGGGGCCTTCTACGAGCAGTACTTC. Protein sequence: CASSQNRGAFYEQYF.

This rearrangement joins TRBV20-1 to TRBJ1-2, with 7 bases matching TRBD1. The CDR3 totals 14 residues. V lost 3 bases and J lost 5; bases outside the gene matches: 9. The germline gives CDR1 DFQATT, CDR2 SNEGSKA (reference sequence). The CDR3 DNA is TGCAGTGCTAGCCGAACAGGGGAAACATATGGCTACACCTTC. As protein: CSASRTGETYGYTF.

The chain links TRBV10-3 to TRBJ2-7; D unresolved. CDR3 length equals 14 residues. Germline CDR1 is ENHRY and CDR2 is SYGVKD. With 8 bases removed from V and 4 bases from J, the gap between germline ends came to 18 bases. As DNA, the CDR3 is TGTGCCATCGCCCAGACCTATCCTCCTTACGAGCAGTACTTC. Its protein is CAIAQTYPPYEQYF.